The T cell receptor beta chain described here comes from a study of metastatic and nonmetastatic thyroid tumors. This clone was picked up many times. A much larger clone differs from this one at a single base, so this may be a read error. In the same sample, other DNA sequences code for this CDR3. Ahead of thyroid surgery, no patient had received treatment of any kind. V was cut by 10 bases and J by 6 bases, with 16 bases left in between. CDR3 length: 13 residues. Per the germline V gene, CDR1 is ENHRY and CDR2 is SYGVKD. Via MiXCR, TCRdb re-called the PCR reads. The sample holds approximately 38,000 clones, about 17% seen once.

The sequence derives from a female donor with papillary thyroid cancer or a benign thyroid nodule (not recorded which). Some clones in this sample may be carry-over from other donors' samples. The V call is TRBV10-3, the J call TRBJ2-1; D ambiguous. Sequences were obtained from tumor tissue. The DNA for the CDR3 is TGTGCCACCCTAAAGACCGGATCCAATGAGCAGTTCTTC. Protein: CATLKTGSNEQFF.